The rows below give T cell receptor beta chains drawn from one sample of a study of OX40 agonist ivuxolimab in advanced cancers. Here immunoSEQ multiplex PCR was the method, and the copy in TCRdb shows in-frame clones only, minus some. The repertoire holds approximately 100,000 clones, with roughly nine tenths as singletons. The sample consisted of CD4+ or CD8+ T cells sorted from blood, taken in a trial of the OX40 agonist ivuxolimab. The source is an adult with an advanced solid tumor such as melanoma, head and neck, liver or kidney cancer. Each CDR3 is given with its conserved first and last residue. Each record gives: D gene, clone size, J gene, V gene, CDR3 DNA, CDR3 protein. The D gene is left open where the match is weak. Part of the rows lack a size; the others show once, few, many or a class for expanded clones.

D: NA
size: NA
J: TRBJ1-1
V: TRBV6-6
DNA: TGTGCCAGCAGTACCCTGAACACTGAAGCTTTCTTT
CDR3: CASSTLNTEAFF

D: NA
size: NA
J: TRBJ2-4
V: TRBV2
DNA: TGTGCCAGCAGTGAACAGCCCCTACGTACTCCCAAAAACATTCAGTACTTC
CDR3: CASSEQPLRTPKNIQYF

D: NA
size: NA
J: TRBJ2-7
V: TRBV7-2
DNA: TGTGCCAGCAGCTTAGGGGGGGTTAACCCTTCAGGGCAGTACTTC
CDR3: CASSLGGVNPSGQYF

D: TRBD2
size: NA
J: TRBJ2-7
V: TRBV18
DNA: TGTGCCAGCTCCCCGGGACTAGCTAAGGACGAGCAGTACTTC
CDR3: CASSPGLAKDEQYF

D: NA
size: NA
J: TRBJ1-5
V: TRBV2
DNA: TGTGCCAGCAGTGAAAGGCAGGGGTACAATCAGCCCCAGCATTTT
CDR3: CASSERQGYNQPQHF

D: NA
size: NA
J: TRBJ2-3
V: TRBV11-2
DNA: TGTGCCAGCAGCTTAGTTATTGCGGGTGCAGATACGCAGTATTTT
CDR3: CASSLVIAGADTQYF

D: NA
size: NA
J: TRBJ2-5
V: TRBV7-9
DNA: TGTGCCAGCAGCTTTACAGAGACCCAGTACTTC
CDR3: CASSFTETQYF

D: NA
size: NA
J: TRBJ2-6
V: TRBV28
DNA: TGTGCCAGCAGTTTGGACAGCTCTGGGGCCAACGTCCTGACTTTC
CDR3: CASSLDSSGANVLTF

D: NA
size: few
J: TRBJ1-5
V: TRBV28
DNA: TGTGCCAGCAGTAAGTACAATCAGCCCCAGCATTTT
CDR3: CASSKYNQPQHF

D: TRBD2
size: once
J: TRBJ2-1
V: TRBV19
DNA: TGTGCCAGTAGTATTAGCGGGGCCTGGAATGAGCAGTTCTTC
CDR3: CASSISGAWNEQFF

D: TRBD2
size: NA
J: TRBJ2-2
V: TRBV5-4
DNA: TGTGCCAGCAGCACCGGGACTAGCGGGAGGGCCGGGGAGCTGTTTTTT
CDR3: CASSTGTSGRAGELFF